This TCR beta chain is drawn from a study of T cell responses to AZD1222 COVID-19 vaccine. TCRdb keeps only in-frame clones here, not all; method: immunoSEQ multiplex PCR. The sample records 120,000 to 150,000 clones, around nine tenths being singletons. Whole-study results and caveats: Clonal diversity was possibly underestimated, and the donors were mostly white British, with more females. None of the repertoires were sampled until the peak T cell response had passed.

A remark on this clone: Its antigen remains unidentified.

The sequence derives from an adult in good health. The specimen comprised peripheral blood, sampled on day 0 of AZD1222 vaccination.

The CDR3 sequence: CASSVALGASEQYF. The CDR3 coding sequence is TGTGCCAGCAGCGTAGCTCTAGGGGCTAGCGAGCAGTACTTC. The V and J genes are TRBV9 and TRBJ2-7; D might be TRBD1 (5 bases). Trimming took 0 bases from V and 6 from J, leaving 13 bases between them. CDR1 is SGDLS and CDR2 is YYNGEE in the germline V gene. The CDR3 contains 14 residues.